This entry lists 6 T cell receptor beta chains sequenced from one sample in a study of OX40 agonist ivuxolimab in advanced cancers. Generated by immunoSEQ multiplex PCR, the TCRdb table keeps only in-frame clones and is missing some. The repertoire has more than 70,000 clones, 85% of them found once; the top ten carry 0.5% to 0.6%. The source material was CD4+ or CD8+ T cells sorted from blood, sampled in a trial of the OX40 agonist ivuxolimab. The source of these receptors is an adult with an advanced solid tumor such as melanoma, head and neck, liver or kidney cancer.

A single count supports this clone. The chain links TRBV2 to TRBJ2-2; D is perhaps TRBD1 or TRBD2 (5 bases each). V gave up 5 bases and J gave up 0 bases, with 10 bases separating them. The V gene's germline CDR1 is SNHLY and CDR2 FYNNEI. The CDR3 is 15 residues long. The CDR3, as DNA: TGTGCCAGCAGTCCAGGGAGTTCGAACACCGGGGAGCTGTTTTTT. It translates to CASSPGSSNTGELFF.

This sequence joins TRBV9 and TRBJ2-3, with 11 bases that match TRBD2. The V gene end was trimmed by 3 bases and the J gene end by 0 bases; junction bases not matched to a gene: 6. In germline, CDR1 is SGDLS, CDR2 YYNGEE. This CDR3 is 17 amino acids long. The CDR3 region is CASSARGLAASTDTQYF. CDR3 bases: TGTGCCAGCAGCGCCAGGGGACTAGCGGCTAGCACAGATACGCAGTATTTT.

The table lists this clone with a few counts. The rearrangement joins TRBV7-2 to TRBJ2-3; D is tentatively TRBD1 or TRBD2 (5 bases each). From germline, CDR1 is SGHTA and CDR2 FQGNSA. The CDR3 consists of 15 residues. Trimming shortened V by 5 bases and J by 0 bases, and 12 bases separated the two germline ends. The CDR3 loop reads CASSPGAASTDTQYF. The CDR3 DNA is TGTGCCAGCAGCCCCGGGGCTGCTAGCACAGATACGCAGTATTTT.

CDR3 coding DNA: TGTGCCAGCAGCCCGGGAGGCGCCCTGGGAGATACGCAGTATTTT. Its protein is CASSPGGALGDTQYF. The gene calls are TRBV11-2 and TRBJ2-3, with 7 bases identical to TRBD2. Unmatched junction bases numbered 10, after V lost 5 bases and J lost 5 bases. Germline V gene sequence: CDR1 SGHAT, CDR2 FQNNGV. The CDR3 extends over 15 amino acids.

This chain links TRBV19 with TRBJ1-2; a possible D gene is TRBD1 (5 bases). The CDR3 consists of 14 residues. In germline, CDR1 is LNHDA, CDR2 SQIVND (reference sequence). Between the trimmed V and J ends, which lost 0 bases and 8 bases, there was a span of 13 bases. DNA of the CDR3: TGTGCCAGTAGTATAGACGCAGGACAAGGCGGCTACACCTTC. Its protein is CASSIDAGQGGYTF.

DNA of the CDR3: TGTGCCAGCAGCCCCGGATCCACAGATACGCAGTATTTT. Amino acids: CASSPGSTDTQYF. The chain has TRBV7-2 and TRBJ2-3; D gene ambiguous. Germline V gene data show CDR1 as SGHTA and CDR2 as FQGNSA. The CDR3 covers 13 residues. V lost 5 bases and J lost 2, with 8 bases in between. The whole variable domain, remainder taken from reference TRBV7-2 and TRBJ2-3, is GAGVSQSPSNKVTEKGKDVELRCDPISGHTALYWYRQSLGQGLEFLIYFQGNSAPDKSGLPSDRFSAERTGGSVSTLTIQRTQQEDSAVYLCASSPGSTDTQYFGPGTRLTVL.